The 13 T cell receptor beta chains reported below all come from one sample, sequenced in a study of persistence of HIV-infected CD4 T cells. The stimulus was an HIV-1 Gag 15-mer peptide pool, 0.8 to 1 ug/peptide/mL. CD40L-negative CD69-negative CD45RO-high memory CD4+ T cells were sorted as populations depleted of antigen-responding cells. No antigen has been identified for these receptors. Sequencing used immunoSEQ version 4 in survey mode. Profiled with immunoSEQ multiplex PCR; TCRdb holds only in-frame clones, not every one. This sample has about 64,000 clones, with roughly 75% found just once. The specimen was CD4+ T cells sorted from PBMCs after roughly 18-hour stimulation, collected from a patient who received antiretroviral therapy. The receptors were gathered from an adult man with HIV who was CMV-seropositive.

This clone was seen a few times. The chain carries TRBV7-2 and TRBJ1-6; 8 nucleotides line up with TRBD1. The CDR3 is 14 residues long. With V trimmed by 4 bases and J by 10 bases, 6 bases remained unmatched. Germline-derived CDR1 and CDR2 are SGHTA and FQGNSA. Written as DNA, the CDR3 is TGTGCCAGCAGCTCAACAGGGGGTCGATCACCCCTCCACTTT. Protein: CASSSTGGRSPLHF. The whole variable domain, filled in from reference TRBV7-2 and TRBJ1-6, reads GAGVSQSPSNKVTEKGKDVELRCDPISGHTALYWYRQSLGQGLEFLIYFQGNSAPDKSGLPSDRFSAERTGGSVSTLTIQRTQQEDSAVYLCASSSTGGRSPLHFGNGTRLTVT.

The sample holds a few counts of this clone. CDR3 DNA sequence: TGTGCCAGCAGTGGGGGGCTTAGGAATCAGCCCCAGCATTTT. Translation gives CASSGGLRNQPQHF. The J gene is TRBJ1-5, the V gene TRBV6-6; a possible D gene is TRBD1 (6 bases). The CDR3 contains 14 residues. Trimming removed 5 bases from V and 4 bases from J, with 12 bases in between. The germline V gene has CDR1 MNHNY and CDR2 SVGAGI (reference sequence).

The chain joins TRBV6-6 to TRBJ2-2; D remains ambiguous. CDR3 length: 18 amino acids. The V gene's germline CDR1 is MNHNY and CDR2 SVGAGI (reference sequence). Trimming shortened V by 5 bases and J by 0 bases, and 19 bases separated the two germline ends. CDR3 loop: CASSPFPPASANTGELFF. The DNA for the CDR3 is TGTGCCAGCAGTCCCTTCCCCCCAGCGTCGGCGAACACCGGGGAGCTGTTTTTT.

The chain joins TRBV18 to TRBJ2-1; 8 nucleotides agree with TRBD1. The J segment lost 2 bases and the V segment lost 2 bases, leaving 8 bases of the junction unmatched. This CDR3 has 17 residues. The V gene's germline CDR1 is KGHSH and CDR2 LQKENI. CDR3 bases: TGTGCCAGCTCACCAACTACTGGACAGGGTCCCTACAATGAGCAGTTCTTC. Translation: CASSPTTGQGPYNEQFF.

This clone has just one count. The V call is TRBV19, the J call TRBJ2-3; 11 bases are a match to TRBD1. Unmatched junction bases numbered 11, after V lost 4 bases and J lost 5 bases. The germline V gene encodes CDR1 LNHDA and CDR2 SQIVND (reference sequence). This CDR3 has 17 amino acids. This CDR3 is CASSTTGQGAIIDTQYF. The CDR3 DNA reads TGTGCCAGTAGTACTACCGGACAGGGGGCGATTATAGATACGCAGTATTTT.

This clone was recorded once. This chain's CDR3 is CASSRGTGFTEAFF. DNA for the CDR3: TGTGCCAGCAGTCGCGGGACAGGGTTCACTGAAGCTTTCTTT. V and J are TRBV6-1 and TRBJ1-1; TRBD1 agrees at 9 bases. The CDR3 spans 14 residues. In germline, CDR1 is MNHNS, CDR2 SASEGT. Trimming took 5 bases from V and 4 from J; bases not matched to a gene: 5.

The CDR3 is CSARATLGAFF. CDR3 DNA: TGCAGCGCCCGAGCCACATTGGGAGCTTTCTTT. The V and J genes are TRBV29-1 and TRBJ1-1; D gene uncertain. The CDR3 contains 11 residues. The V end lost 7 bases, the J end lost 10 bases, and 16 bases lay between the germline ends. From germline, CDR1 is SQVTM and CDR2 ANQGSEA.

V gene TRBV28 combines with J gene TRBJ2-3, with unresolved D. The germline V gene has CDR1 MDHEN and CDR2 SYDVKM. The V end was cut by 8 bases, the J end by 6 bases, with 9 bases between. CDR3 length equals 11 residues. CDR3 sequence (DNA): TGTGCCAGCGGGTTTAGGGATACGCAGTATTTT. This translates into CASGFRDTQYF.

The CDR3 bases are TGCAGCGTTGTAGGTTGGCAGCTTGAGACCCAGTACTTC. Translating it yields CSVVGWQLETQYF. The chain employs TRBV29-1 and TRBJ2-5, with D hard to call. Germline V lookup: CDR1 SQVTM, CDR2 ANQGSEA. The CDR3 contains 13 residues. The germline V and J ends were trimmed by 4 bases and 5 bases, with 14 bases remaining between them.

This clone was counted between two and nine times. J is TRBJ2-2 and V is TRBV5-4; the match to TRBD2 covers 8 bases. Germline V CDR1 and CDR2: SGHNT, YYREEE (reference sequence). V gave up 4 bases and J gave up 5 bases; unmatched junction bases: 7. This CDR3 region has 15 residues. The CDR3 loop is CASSPGGAETGELFF. The CDR3 DNA reads TGTGCCAGCAGCCCCGGGGGGGCCGAGACCGGGGAGCTGTTTTTT.

This sequence joins TRBV5-1 and TRBJ2-7; D is ambiguous. Germline V CDR1 and CDR2: SGHRS, YFSETQ. The V gene lost 3 bases and the J gene lost 2 bases, with 9 bases spanning the gap. This CDR3 is 13 amino acids long. The CDR3 spells CASSSDGAYEQYF. Here the CDR3 DNA reads TGCGCCAGCAGCTCGGACGGTGCCTACGAGCAGTACTTC. Full variable domain (remainder filled in from reference TRBV5-1 and TRBJ2-7): KAGVTQTPRYLIKTRGQQVTLSCSPISGHRSVSWYQQTPGQGLQFLFEYFSETQRNKGNFPGRFSGRQFSNSRSEMNVSTLELGDSALYLCASSSDGAYEQYFGPGTRLTVT.

V gene TRBV11-3 combines with J gene TRBJ2-1, with 11 bases aligning to TRBD2. Looked up from germline, CDR1 is SGHNT and CDR2 is YENEEA. This CDR3 contains 16 residues. V dropped 4 bases and J dropped 7; count of bases not matched to a gene: 9. CDR3 in DNA: TGTGCCAGCAGCTCCGGGACTAGCGGCCCCAGGAATGAGCAGTTCTTC. Translated: CASSSGTSGPRNEQFF.

The chain employs TRBV29-1 and TRBJ2-6; D remains unclear. Trimming took 6 bases from V and 3 from J, leaving 9 bases between them. This CDR3 contains 13 residues. Germline V CDR1 and CDR2: SQVTM, ANQGSEA. CDR3 residues: CSVPGGGANVLTF. The CDR3 nucleotides read TGCAGCGTCCCAGGCGGTGGGGCCAACGTCCTGACTTTC. The whole variable domain, remainder taken from reference TRBV29-1 and TRBJ2-6, is SAVISQKPSRDICQRGTSLTIQCQVDSQVTMMFWYRQQPGQSLTLIATANQGSEATYESGFVIDKFPISRPNLTFSTLTVSNMSPEDSSIYLCSVPGGGANVLTFGAGSRLTVL.